This TCR beta chain was identified during a study of human T cells and chemical hapten exposure. Looking at the study overall: Per-sample TCR yields varied mainly from small pooled library volume differences. Study findings and constraints: Among TCRs, those above 1 in 1000 frequency were unaffected by DPC sensitization.

The total RNA was obtained from whole blood that was not fractionated. The CDR3 contains 10 residues. Separate cDNA molecules received unique molecular identifiers, which the library attached to them. Study processing details: Sample TCR totals centred on a median of about 92,000, ranging about 20,000 to 700,000. TCRdb recomputed calls from the 5' RACE reads with MiXCR, one row per CDR3 protein. The V and J calls were determined by TCRdb, not by the authors. The sample includes about 140,000 distinct CDR3 sequences, around 4.1% of them seen just once. This clonotype was observed many times. Its antigen is as yet unknown. Germline is not matched at one junction end, which may reflect a read error.

The TCR sequence derives from a female donor in good health. The chain carries TRBV12-3 or TRBV12-4 and TRBJ1-1; D possibly corresponds to TRBD1 (5 bases). In nucleotides, the CDR3 is TGTGCCAGCAGTTTGGACAACCCGGTCTTT. It yields the protein CASSLDNPVF.